This T cell receptor (beta chain) is drawn from a study of patients and donors after allogeneic stem cell transplantation. From the RT-PCR reads, TCRdb called clonotypes with MiXCR, one entry per CDR3 protein. The sample yields over 150,000 distinct CDR3 sequences, approximately 28% seen once. Trimming stripped 6 bases from V and 11 bases from J, with 19 bases between. CDR1 and CDR2 (germline): MNHEY, SVGAGI. The CDR3 extends over 14 amino acids. Sequenced: blood, either unsorted or a sorted T cell fraction (not recorded which). This rearrangement joins TRBV6-5 to TRBJ1-4; possible D gene TRBD1, 6 bases. This TCR came from a human donor who was either an allogeneic HSCT recipient or a stem cell or donor lymphocyte infusion donor (not recorded which). It is not recorded whose cells these are; they may come from a transplant donor. The CDR3 here is CASSLEPTTGKLFF. For the CDR3, the DNA is TGTGCCAGCAGCCTTGAACCGACCACAGGGAAACTGTTTTTT.